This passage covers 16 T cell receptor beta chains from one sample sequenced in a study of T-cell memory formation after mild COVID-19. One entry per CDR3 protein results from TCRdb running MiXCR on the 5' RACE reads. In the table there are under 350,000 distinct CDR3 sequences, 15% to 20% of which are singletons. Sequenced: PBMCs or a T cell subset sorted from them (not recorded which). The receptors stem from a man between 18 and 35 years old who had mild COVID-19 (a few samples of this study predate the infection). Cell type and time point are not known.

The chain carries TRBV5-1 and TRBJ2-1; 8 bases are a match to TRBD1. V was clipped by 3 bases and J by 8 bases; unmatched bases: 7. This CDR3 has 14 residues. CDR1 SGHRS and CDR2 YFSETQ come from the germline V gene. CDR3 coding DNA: TGCGCCAGCAGCTGGACAGGGTCTAGCCATGAGCAGTTCTTC. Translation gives CASSWTGSSHEQFF. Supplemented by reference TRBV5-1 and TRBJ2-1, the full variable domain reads KAGVTQTPRYLIKTRGQQVTLSCSPISGHRSVSWYQQTPGQGLQFLFEYFSETQRNKGNFPGRFSGRQFSNSRSEMNVSTLELGDSALYLCASSWTGSSHEQFFGPGTRLTVL.

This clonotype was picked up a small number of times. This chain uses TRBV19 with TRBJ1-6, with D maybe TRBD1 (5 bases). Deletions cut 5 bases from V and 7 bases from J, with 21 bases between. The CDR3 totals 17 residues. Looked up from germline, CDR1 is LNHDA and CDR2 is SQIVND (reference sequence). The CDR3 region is CASSLRDGRSRNSPLHF. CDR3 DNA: TGTGCCAGTAGTCTACGGGACGGTCGTTCCCGGAATTCACCCCTCCACTTT. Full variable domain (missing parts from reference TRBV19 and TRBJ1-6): DGGITQSPKYLFRKEGQNVTLSCEQNLNHDAMYWYRQDPGQGLRLIYYSQIVNDFQKGDIAEGYSVSREKKESFPLTVTSAQKNPTAFYLCASSLRDGRSRNSPLHFGNGTRLTVT.

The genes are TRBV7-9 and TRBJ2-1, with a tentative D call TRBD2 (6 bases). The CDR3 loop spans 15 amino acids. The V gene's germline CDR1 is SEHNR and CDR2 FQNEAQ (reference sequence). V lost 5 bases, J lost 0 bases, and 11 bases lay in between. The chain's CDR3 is CASSPTRTSYNEQFF. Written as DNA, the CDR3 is TGTGCCAGCAGCCCGACTAGGACCTCCTACAATGAGCAGTTCTTC.

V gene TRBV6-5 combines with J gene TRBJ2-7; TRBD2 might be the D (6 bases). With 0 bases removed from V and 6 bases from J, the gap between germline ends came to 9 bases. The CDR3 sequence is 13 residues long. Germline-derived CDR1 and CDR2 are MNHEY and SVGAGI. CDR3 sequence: CASSYSMGGEQYF. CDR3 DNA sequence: TGTGCCAGCAGTTACTCGATGGGGGGCGAGCAGTACTTC.

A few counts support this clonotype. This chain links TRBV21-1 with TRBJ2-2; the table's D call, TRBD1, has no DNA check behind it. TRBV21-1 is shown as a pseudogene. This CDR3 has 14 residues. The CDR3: CASSSTGGTGELFF. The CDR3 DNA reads TGTGCCAGCAGCAGTACAGGGGGGACCGGGGAGCTGTTTTTT.

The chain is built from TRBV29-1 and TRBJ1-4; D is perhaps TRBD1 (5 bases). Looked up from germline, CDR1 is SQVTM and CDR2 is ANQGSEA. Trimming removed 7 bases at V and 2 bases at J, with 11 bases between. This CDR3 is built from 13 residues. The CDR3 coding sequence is TGCAGCGCCCGGGGCAGTACTAATGAAAAACTGTTTTTT. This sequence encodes CSARGSTNEKLFF.

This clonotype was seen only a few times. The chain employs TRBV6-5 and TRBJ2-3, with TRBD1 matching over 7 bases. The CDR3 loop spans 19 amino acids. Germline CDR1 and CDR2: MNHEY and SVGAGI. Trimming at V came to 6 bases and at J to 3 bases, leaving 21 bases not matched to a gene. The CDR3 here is CASRKTGQQNQWRTDTQYF. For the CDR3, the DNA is TGTGCCAGCAGGAAAACGGGACAGCAAAATCAGTGGAGGACAGATACGCAGTATTTT.

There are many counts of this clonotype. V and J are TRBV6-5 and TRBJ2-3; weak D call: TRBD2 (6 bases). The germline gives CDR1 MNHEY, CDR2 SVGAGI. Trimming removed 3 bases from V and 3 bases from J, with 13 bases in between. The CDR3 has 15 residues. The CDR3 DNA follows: TGTGCCAGCAGTTATTGGGCGGGGCCAACAGATACGCAGTATTTT. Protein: CASSYWAGPTDTQYF.

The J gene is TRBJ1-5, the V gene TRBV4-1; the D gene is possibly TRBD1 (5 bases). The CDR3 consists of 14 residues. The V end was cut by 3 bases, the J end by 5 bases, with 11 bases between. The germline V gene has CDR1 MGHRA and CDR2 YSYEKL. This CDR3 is CASSQGGIHQPQHF. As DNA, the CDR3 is TGCGCCAGCAGCCAGGGGGGGATACATCAGCCCCAGCATTTT.

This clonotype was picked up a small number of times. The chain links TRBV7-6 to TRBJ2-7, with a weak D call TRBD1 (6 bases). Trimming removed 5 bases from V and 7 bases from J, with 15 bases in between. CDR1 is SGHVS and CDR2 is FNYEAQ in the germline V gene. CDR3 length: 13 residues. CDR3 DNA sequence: TGTGCCAGCAGCCGGGCAGGGGCGCGTGAGCAGTACTTC. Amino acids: CASSRAGAREQYF. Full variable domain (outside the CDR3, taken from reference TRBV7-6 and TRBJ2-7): GAGVSQSPRYKVTKRGQDVALRCDPISGHVSLYWYRQALGQGPEFLTYFNYEAQQDKSGLPNDRFSAERPEGSISTLTIQRTEQRDSAMYRCASSRAGAREQYFGPGTRLTVT.

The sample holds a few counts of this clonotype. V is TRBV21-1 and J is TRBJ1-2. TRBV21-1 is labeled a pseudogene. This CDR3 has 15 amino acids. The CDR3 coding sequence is TGTGCCAGCAGCAAACGGGGGGGCGCAAACTATGGCTACACCTTC. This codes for CASSKRGGANYGYTF.

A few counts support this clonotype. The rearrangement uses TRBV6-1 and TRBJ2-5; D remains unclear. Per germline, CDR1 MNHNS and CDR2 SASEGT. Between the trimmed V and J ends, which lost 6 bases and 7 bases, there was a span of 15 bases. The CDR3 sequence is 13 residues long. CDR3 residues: CASRDGVEVTQYF. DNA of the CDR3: TGTGCCAGCAGAGATGGCGTTGAGGTGACCCAGTACTTC.

In DNA, the CDR3 is TGCGCCAGCAGCCAGGACGAGACCCCAGAGACCCAGTACTTC. Residues: CASSQDETPETQYF. V gene TRBV4-3 combines with J gene TRBJ2-5, with D unclear. CDR3 length: 14 amino acids. The germline V and J ends were trimmed by 3 bases and 4 bases, with 12 bases remaining between them. Germline V gene sequence: CDR1 LGHNA, CDR2 YSLEER.

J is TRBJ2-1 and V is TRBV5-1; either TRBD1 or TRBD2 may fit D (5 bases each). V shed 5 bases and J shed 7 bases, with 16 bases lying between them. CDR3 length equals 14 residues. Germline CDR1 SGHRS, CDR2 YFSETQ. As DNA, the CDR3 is TGCGCCAGCAGGAAAACCGGGACGATAAATGAGCAGTTCTTC. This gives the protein CASRKTGTINEQFF.

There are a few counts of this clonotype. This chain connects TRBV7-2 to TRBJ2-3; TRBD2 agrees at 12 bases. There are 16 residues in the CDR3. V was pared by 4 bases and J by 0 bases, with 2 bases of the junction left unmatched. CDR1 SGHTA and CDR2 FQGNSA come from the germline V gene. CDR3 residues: CASSWGTSGSTDTQYF. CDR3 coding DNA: TGTGCCAGCAGCTGGGGGACTAGCGGGAGCACAGATACGCAGTATTTT.

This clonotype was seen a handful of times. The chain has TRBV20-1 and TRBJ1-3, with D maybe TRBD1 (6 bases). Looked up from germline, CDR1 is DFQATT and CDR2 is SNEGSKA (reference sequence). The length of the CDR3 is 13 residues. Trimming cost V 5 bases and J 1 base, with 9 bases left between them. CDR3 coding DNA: TGCAGTGCTCTTGACAGGTCTGGAAACACCATATATTTT. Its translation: CSALDRSGNTIYF.